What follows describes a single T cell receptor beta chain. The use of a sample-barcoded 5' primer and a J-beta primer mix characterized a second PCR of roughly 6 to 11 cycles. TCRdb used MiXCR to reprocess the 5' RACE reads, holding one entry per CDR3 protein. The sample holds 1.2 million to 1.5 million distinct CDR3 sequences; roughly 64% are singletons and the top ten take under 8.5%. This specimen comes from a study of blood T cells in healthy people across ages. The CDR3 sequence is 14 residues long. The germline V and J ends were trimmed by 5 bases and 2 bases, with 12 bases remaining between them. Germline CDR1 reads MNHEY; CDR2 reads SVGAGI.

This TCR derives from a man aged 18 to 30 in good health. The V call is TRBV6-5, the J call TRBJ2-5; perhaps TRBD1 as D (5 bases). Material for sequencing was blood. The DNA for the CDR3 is TGTGCCAGCAGTCCCACCCAGGGACAAGAGACCCAGTACTTC. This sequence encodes CASSPTQGQETQYF.